This T cell receptor beta chain emerged from a study of Ad26.COV2.S vaccination and SARS-CoV-2 variants. Germline-derived CDR1 and CDR2 are SGHNT and YYREEE (reference sequence). Trimming at V came to 5 bases and at J to 5 bases, leaving 9 bases not matched to a gene. This CDR3 is built from 14 residues. Here immunoSEQ multiplex PCR was the method, and the copy in TCRdb shows in-frame clones only, minus some. The table records about 98,000 clones, about 78% of them present only once. The sequence was collected from a human donor who had recovered from COVID-19. The chain joins TRBV5-4 to TRBJ2-7, with 8 nucleotides matching TRBD1. The sequencing here drew on peripheral blood, taken after recovery from COVID-19. As DNA, the CDR3 is TGTGCCAGCAGTAAGCAGGGGGCTGGGGACGAGCAGTACTTC. Encoded protein: CASSKQGAGDEQYF.